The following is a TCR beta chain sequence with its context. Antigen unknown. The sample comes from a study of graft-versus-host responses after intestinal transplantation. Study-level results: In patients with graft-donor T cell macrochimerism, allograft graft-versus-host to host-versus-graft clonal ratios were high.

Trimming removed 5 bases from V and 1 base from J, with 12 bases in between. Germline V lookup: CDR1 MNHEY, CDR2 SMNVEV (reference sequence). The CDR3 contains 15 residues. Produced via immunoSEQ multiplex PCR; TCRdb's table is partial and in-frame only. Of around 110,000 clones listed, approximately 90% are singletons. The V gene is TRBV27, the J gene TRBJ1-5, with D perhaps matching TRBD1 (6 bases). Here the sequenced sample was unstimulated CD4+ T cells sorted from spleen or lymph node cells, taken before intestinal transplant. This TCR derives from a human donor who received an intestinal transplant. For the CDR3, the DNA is TGTGCCAGCAGTGGCTTCGGACAGAGCAATCAGCCCCAGCATTTT. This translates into CASSGFGQSNQPQHF.